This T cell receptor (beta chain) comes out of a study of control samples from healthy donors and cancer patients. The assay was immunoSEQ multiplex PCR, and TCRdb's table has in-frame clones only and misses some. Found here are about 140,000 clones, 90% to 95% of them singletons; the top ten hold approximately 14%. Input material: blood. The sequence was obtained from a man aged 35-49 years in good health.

The CDR3 DNA reads as TGTGCCAGCAGCAGTGGTTCCTACAATGAGCAGTTCTTC. It specifies CASSSGSYNEQFF. The chain couples TRBV2 to TRBJ2-1, with D unclear. This CDR3 region has 13 residues. The germline V gene encodes CDR1 SNHLY and CDR2 FYNNEI. V lost 6 bases and J 1 base, leaving 7 bases between the germline ends. The full variable domain, its missing parts supplied by reference TRBV2 and TRBJ2-1, is EPEVTQTPSHQVTQMGQEVILRCVPISNHLYFYWYRQILGQKVEFLVSFYNNEISEKSEIFDDQFSVERPDGSNFTLKIRSTKLEDSAMYFCASSSGSYNEQFFGPGTRLTVL.